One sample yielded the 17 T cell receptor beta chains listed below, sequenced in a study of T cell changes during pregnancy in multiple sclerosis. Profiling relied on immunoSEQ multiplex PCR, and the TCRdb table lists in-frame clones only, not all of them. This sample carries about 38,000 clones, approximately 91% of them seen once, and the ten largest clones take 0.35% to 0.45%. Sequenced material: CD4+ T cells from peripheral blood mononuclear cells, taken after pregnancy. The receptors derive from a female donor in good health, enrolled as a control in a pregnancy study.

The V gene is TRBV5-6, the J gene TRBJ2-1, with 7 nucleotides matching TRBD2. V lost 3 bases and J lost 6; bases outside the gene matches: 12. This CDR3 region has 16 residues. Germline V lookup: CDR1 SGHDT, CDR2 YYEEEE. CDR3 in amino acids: CASSWGGLPRGNEQFF. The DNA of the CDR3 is TGTGCCAGCAGCTGGGGAGGGCTCCCGAGGGGCAATGAGCAGTTCTTC.

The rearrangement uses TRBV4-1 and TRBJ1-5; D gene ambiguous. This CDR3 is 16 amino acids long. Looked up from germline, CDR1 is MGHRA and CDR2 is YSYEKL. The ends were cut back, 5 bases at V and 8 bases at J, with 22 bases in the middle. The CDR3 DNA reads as TGCGCCAGCAGCGCCGGGAGGTTGACCGGGCATAAGCCCCAGCATTTT. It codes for CASSAGRLTGHKPQHF.

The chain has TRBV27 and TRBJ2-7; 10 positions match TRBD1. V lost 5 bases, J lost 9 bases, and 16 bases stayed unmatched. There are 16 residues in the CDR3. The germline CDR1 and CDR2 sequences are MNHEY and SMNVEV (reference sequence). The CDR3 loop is CASSQRPGTGVKGQYF. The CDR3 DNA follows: TGTGCCAGCAGTCAGCGCCCGGGGACAGGGGTTAAAGGGCAGTACTTC.

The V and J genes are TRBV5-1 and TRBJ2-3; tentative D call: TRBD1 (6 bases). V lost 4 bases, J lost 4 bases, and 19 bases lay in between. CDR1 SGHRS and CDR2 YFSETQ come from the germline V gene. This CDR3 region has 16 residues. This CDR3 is CASSLIQGSSPDTQYF. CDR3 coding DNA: TGCGCCAGCAGCCTAATACAGGGCTCTTCACCAGATACGCAGTATTTT.

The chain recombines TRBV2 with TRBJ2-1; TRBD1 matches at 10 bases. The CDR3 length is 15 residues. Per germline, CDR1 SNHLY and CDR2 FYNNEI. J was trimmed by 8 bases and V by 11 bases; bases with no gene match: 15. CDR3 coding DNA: TGTGCCGGCCAAACCGACAGGGGGCGCGCCGATGAGCAGTTCTTC. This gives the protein CAGQTDRGRADEQFF.

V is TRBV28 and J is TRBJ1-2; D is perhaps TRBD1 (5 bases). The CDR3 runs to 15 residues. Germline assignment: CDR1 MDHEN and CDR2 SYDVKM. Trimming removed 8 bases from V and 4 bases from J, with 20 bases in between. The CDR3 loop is CASRGAVGFGYGYTF. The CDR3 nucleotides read TGTGCCAGCCGTGGGGCCGTCGGCTTTGGCTATGGCTACACCTTC.

The CDR3 DNA sequence: TGCGCCAGCAGCCAAGTGTCAGGCTCTGGAAACACCATATATTTT. This encodes CASSQVSGSGNTIYF. V is TRBV4-3 and J is TRBJ1-3; D gene unclear. CDR1 and CDR2 (germline): LGHNA, YSLEER. This CDR3 region has 15 residues. Trimming removed 1 base at V and 0 bases at J, with 7 bases between.

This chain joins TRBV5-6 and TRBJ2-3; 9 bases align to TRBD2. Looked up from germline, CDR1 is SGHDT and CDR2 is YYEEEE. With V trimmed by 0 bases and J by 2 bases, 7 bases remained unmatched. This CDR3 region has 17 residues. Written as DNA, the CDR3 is TGTGCCAGCAGCTTGGCCCTGGCGGGGGGGCTCACAGATACGCAGTATTTT. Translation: CASSLALAGGLTDTQYF.

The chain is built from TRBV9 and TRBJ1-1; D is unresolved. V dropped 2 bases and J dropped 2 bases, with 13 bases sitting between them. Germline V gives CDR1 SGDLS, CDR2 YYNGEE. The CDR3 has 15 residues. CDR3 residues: CASSVGAAGNTEAFF. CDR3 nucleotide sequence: TGTGCCAGCAGCGTCGGAGCCGCGGGCAACACTGAAGCTTTCTTT.

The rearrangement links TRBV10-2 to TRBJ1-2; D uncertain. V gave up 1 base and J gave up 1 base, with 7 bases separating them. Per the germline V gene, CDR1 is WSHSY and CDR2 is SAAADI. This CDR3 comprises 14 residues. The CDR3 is CASSEWEGNYGYTF. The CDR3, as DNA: TGCGCCAGCAGTGAGTGGGAGGGTAACTATGGCTACACCTTC.

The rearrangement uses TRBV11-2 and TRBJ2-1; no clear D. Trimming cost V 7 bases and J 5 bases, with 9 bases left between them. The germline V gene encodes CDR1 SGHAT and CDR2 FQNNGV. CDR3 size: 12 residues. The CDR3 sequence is CASMYYNNEQFF. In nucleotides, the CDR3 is TGTGCCAGCATGTACTATAACAATGAGCAGTTCTTC.

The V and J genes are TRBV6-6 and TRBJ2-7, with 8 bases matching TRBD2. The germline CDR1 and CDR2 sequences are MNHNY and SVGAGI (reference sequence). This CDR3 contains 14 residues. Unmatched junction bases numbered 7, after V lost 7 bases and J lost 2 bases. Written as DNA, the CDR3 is TGTGCCAGCACTCAAATAGCGGGGACCTACGAGCAGTACTTC. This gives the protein CASTQIAGTYEQYF.

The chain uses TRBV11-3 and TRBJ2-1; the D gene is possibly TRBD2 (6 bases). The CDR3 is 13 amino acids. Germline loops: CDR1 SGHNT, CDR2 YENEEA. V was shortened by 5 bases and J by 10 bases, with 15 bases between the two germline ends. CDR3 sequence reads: CASSIPASGEQFF. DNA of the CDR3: TGTGCCAGCAGCATCCCCGCGAGCGGGGAGCAGTTCTTC.

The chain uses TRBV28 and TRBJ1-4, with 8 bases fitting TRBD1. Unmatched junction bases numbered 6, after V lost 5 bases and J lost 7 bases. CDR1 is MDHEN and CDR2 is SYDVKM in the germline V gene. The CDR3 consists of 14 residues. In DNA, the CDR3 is TGTGCCAGCAGTGACAGGGGTTGGGGTGAAAAACTGTTTTTT. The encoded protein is CASSDRGWGEKLFF.

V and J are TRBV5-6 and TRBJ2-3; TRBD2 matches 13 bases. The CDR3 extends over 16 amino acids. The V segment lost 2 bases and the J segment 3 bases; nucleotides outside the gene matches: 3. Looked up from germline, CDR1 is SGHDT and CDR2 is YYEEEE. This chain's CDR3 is CASSFPLAGGTDTQYF. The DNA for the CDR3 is TGTGCCAGCAGCTTCCCACTAGCGGGAGGGACAGATACGCAGTATTTT. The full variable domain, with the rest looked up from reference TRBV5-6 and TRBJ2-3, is DAGVTQSPTHLIKTRGQQVTLRCSPKSGHDTVSWYQQALGQGPQFIFQYYEEEERQRGNFPDRFSGHQFPNYSSELNVNALLLGDSALYLCASSFPLAGGTDTQYFGPGTRLTVL.

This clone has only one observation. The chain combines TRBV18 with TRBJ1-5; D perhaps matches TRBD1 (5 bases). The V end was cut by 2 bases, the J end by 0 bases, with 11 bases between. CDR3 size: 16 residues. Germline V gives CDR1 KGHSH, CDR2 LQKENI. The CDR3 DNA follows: TGTGCCAGCTCACCAGCGACAGCAAATAGCAATCAGCCCCAGCATTTT. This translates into CASSPATANSNQPQHF.

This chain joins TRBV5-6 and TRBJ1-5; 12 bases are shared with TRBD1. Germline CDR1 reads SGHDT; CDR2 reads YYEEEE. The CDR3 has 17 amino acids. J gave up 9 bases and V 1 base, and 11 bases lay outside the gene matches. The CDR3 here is CASSLNRDRGLGRPQHF. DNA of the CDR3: TGTGCCAGCAGCTTGAACAGGGACAGGGGGCTTGGAAGGCCCCAGCATTTT.